The 9 T cell receptor beta chains in this list originate from one sample, sequenced in a study of T cell repertoires in cytomegalovirus infection. TCRdb reprocessed the reads via MiXCR and lists one record per CDR3 protein. In the table there are roughly 570,000 distinct CDR3 sequences, almost 40% of which are singletons. No cognate antigen is known for these TCRs. The material sequenced was cultured PBMCs, taken from culture after CMV antigen stimulation. All receptors come from a human donor in good health (CMV status not recorded). Some clones in this sample may be carry-over from other donors' samples.

V usage is TRBV7-8 and J usage is TRBJ2-5; maybe TRBD2 (6 bases). Germline lookup yields CDR1 SGHVS and CDR2 FQNEAQ. The CDR3 is 15 amino acids. Between the trimmed V and J ends, which lost 5 bases and 4 bases, there was a span of 17 bases. The CDR3 DNA follows: TGTGCCAGCAGCCCTAACATCGGGGGTATAGAGACCCAGTACTTC. The encoded protein is CASSPNIGGIETQYF. The whole variable domain, filled in from reference TRBV7-8 and TRBJ2-5, reads GAGVSQSPRYKVAKRGQDVALRCDPISGHVSLFWYQQALGQGPEFLTYFQNEAQLDKSGLPSDRFFAERPEGSVSTLKIQRTQQEDSAVYLCASSPNIGGIETQYFGPGTRLLVL.

The V and J genes are TRBV6-1 and TRBJ1-2, with D hard to call. V lost 1 base and J lost 5, with 17 bases in between. Germline lookup yields CDR1 MNHNS and CDR2 SASEGT. The CDR3 is 16 residues long. The CDR3 spells CASSEEARPTEYGYTF. The DNA for the CDR3 is TGTGCCAGCAGTGAAGAGGCCCGACCAACCGAATATGGCTACACCTTC.

The V call is TRBV6-2 or TRBV6-3, the J call TRBJ2-7, with 9 bases matching TRBD2. This CDR3 contains 15 residues. The V and J ends lost 2 bases and 5 bases, in that order; junction bases with no gene match: 7. Germline V gene lookup returns CDR1 MNHEY and CDR2 SVGEGT. The CDR3 loop reads CASSYISGSVDEQYF. DNA of the CDR3: TGTGCCAGCAGTTACATTAGCGGGAGCGTCGACGAGCAGTACTTC.

This chain links TRBV11-2 with TRBJ1-1, with TRBD1 matching over 7 bases. Germline V CDR1 and CDR2: SGHAT, FQNNGV. J gave up 10 bases and V 5 bases, and 13 bases lay outside the gene matches. The CDR3 spans 14 residues. CDR3 sequence: CASSQGGAFMRAFF. In nucleotides, the CDR3 is TGTGCCAGCAGCCAGGGGGGAGCCTTTATGAGAGCTTTCTTT. Full variable domain (rest looked up from reference TRBV11-2 and TRBJ1-1): EAGVAQSPRYKIIEKRQSVAFWCNPISGHATLYWYQQILGQGPKLLIQFQNNGVVDDSQLPKDRFSAERLKGVDSTLKIQPAKLEDSAVYLCASSQGGAFMRAFFGQGTRLTVV.

Only a few counts were recorded for this clonotype. This sequence joins TRBV28 and TRBJ2-7; 8 bases agree with TRBD2. V shed 3 bases, J shed 0 bases, and the junction held 7 bases outside the gene matches. CDR3 length: 16 residues. Looked up from germline, CDR1 is MDHEN and CDR2 is SYDVKM. The CDR3 loop reads CASSFSPGGISYEQYF. In nucleotides, the CDR3 is TGTGCCAGCAGTTTTTCCCCGGGGGGGATCTCCTACGAGCAGTACTTC.

The chain uses TRBV7-2 and TRBJ1-4, with no clear D. This CDR3 has 14 amino acids. The V end lost 2 bases, the J end lost 8 bases, and 12 bases lay between the germline ends. CDR1 and CDR2 from the germline V gene are SGHTA and FQGNSA. The CDR3 spells CASSLTRGREKLFF. In DNA form, the CDR3 reads TGTGCCAGCAGCTTAACGAGAGGCAGGGAAAAACTGTTTTTT.

This chain links TRBV9 with TRBJ2-1; 14 positions agree with TRBD2. The CDR3 totals 19 residues. From germline, CDR1 is SGDLS and CDR2 YYNGEE. J was trimmed by 4 bases and V by 4 bases; bases with no gene match: 13. The CDR3 region is CASSPRVGLAGDGYNEQFF. CDR3 in DNA: TGTGCCAGCAGCCCGCGTGTGGGACTAGCGGGAGATGGGTACAATGAGCAGTTCTTC.

The chain carries TRBV3-1 and TRBJ1-4; D unclear. CDR1 is LGHDT, CDR2 YNNKEL, per germline (reference sequence). V lost 0 bases, J lost 5 bases, and 10 bases lay in between. The CDR3 has 15 residues. CDR3 region: CASSQDRYRNEKLFF. CDR3 nucleotides: TGTGCCAGCAGCCAAGATCGGTACAGAAATGAAAAACTGTTTTTT.

The chain has TRBV12-3 or TRBV12-4 and TRBJ2-3; D unclear. V lost 4 bases and J lost 3, with 14 bases in between. The CDR3 has 15 residues. CDR3 amino acids: CASSSRPSGTDTQYF. The CDR3 nucleotides read TGTGCCAGCAGTTCCCGTCCCTCCGGGACAGATACGCAGTATTTT.